The source of this TCR beta chain is a study of blood T cell repertoires in COVID-19. At the level of the study: Samples came from the United States, Italy and Spain, spanning acute and convalescent COVID-19. Nucleic acid was either cDNA or gDNA, and it came from T cells, B-cell-depleted T cells, or PBMCs.

Germline V gives CDR1 SGHNT, CDR2 YENEEA. The CDR3 contains 20 residues. V lost 0 bases and J 1 base, leaving 22 bases between the germline ends. In the source study's methods: Amplification from reference gene primers served as the basis for estimated nucleated cell counts. The table came from immunoSEQ multiplex PCR; TCRdb's copy has only in-frame clones and leaves some out. D and trimming come from the DNA, and the V and J calls and clone size come from that table. The profile shows about 56,000 clones, roughly 87% of them singletons. V usage is TRBV11-3 and J usage is TRBJ2-4; D perhaps matches TRBD2 (5 bases). The sequenced material came from peripheral blood. This TCR was recovered from a man aged 45 to 65 with active COVID-19. This CDR3 is CASSLEEVADSEMAKNIQYF. As DNA, the CDR3 is TGTGCCAGCAGCTTAGAGGAGGTGGCTGACTCCGAGATGGCCAAAAACATTCAGTACTTC.